This TCR beta chain was identified during a study of T cells in tumors after PD-1 blockade. Study-level background: Treatment was either pembrolizumab 200 mg every 3 weeks or cemiplimab 350 mg every 2 weeks. Daily vismodegib 150 mg continued in a subset of anti-PD-1-treated patients. Study observations and caveats: Roughly 42% of tumor TCR clonotypes were also found in blood.

The V gene's germline CDR1 is LNHDA and CDR2 SQIVND (reference sequence). This CDR3 has 11 amino acids. V was trimmed by 6 bases and J by 4 bases, leaving 6 bases between them. Notes on this clone: Its specificity is not known.

TCRdb's table, derived via immunoSEQ multiplex PCR, lists solely in-frame clones and lacks some. This sample yields 60,000 or so clones, of which 80% are seen a single time; 10% to 15% belongs to the top ten. The specimen comprised PBMCs, sampled before anti-PD-1 treatment. The TCR originated in a human donor with basal cell carcinoma. V gene TRBV19 combines with J gene TRBJ2-5; D might be TRBD2 (5 bases). The CDR3 region has the DNA TGTGCCAGTAGGAGGGCAGAGACCCAGTACTTC. It specifies CASRRAETQYF.